This TCR beta chain was identified during a study of T-cell memory formation after mild COVID-19 (dated by TCRdb to the early 2020s). As for the study more broadly: TCR sequence clusters from the two donors were found to be largely donor specific. The cohort comprised two young, previously healthy adult volunteers, one female and one male. Longitudinal TCRalpha and TCRbeta repertoire sequencing tracked T-cell clones expanding and contracting after mild COVID-19 in a couple of donors. Beyond this particular receptor, the publication reports: Balanced CD4/CD8 phenotypes were observed for clones contracting from day 15 to 85, whereas a bias towards CD4+ was observed for a second wave of clones expanding from day 15 to 37. SARS-CoV-2 specificity of the second-wave clones peaking on day 37 was not confirmed. Contracting CD4+ clones were located mainly in the CM and EM memory subsets, whereas CD8+ clones were found to be enriched in EMRA. The study included only a couple of mild cases, and larger cohorts that include severe cases with pre-infection samples were judged to be necessary. Some responding clones were detected in pre-infection memory, which suggested that pre-existing cross-reactive memory T cells had joined the SARS-CoV-2 response.

The instrument was an Illumina NovaSeq 6000. cDNA libraries for TCRalpha and TCRbeta were prepared by 5'RACE using constant-segment primers, with sample barcodes and unique molecular identifiers added. RNA was extracted from every sample with Trizol reagent. Amplification of the libraries took two PCR steps, and the second step added a second sample barcode plus Illumina TruSeq adapters. The libraries were sequenced on an Illumina NovaSeq using 2 x 150 bp paired-end reads. The authors processed their data as follows. The reads were demultiplexed and collapsed into UMI-guided consensus sequences using migec v1.2.7. Using mixcr v2.1.11, UMI consensuses were aligned to TRA and TRB V and J templates and then assembled into clonotypes. A clonotype was counted as expanded or contracted only if both edgeR and NoisET called the change significant, with noise models trained on biological replicates. For edgeR calls, the cutoffs were a false discovery rate-adjusted p below 0.01 and a log2 fold-change threshold of 1. PCA with hierarchical clustering of max-normalized trajectories of the 1000 most abundant clonotypes was used as exploratory dynamics analysis. Separately sequenced CD4+ and CD8+ repertoires were used to assign a CD4 or CD8 phenotype to each responding clone. In-frame beta chains were kept once TCRdb had trimmed the public reads at Q25 with fastp and called clones with MiXCR. Each CDR3 protein gets just one entry, which takes the most common genes and DNA from the rows behind it. The V and J calls follow TCRdb's processing rather than the paper's. This sample lists 300,000 to 350,000 distinct CDR3 sequences; roughly 15% were detected once. Roughly 20% of the sample lies in the top ten.

Counted from cysteine to phenylalanine, this CDR3 has 12 amino acids. Only the CDR3 region is kept as DNA, spanning 36 bases read in frame from base 1. V and J are truncated by 10 bases and 1 base respectively, leaving an intervening sequence of 8 bases. Based on the germline V gene (reference sequence), the CDR1 and CDR2 sequences are MNHNY and SVGAGI. Of note for this clonotype: Its antigen is currently not known. The input lacks base qualities; no much larger clone sits a single base away.

Ficoll-Paque density gradient centrifugation was used to isolate PBMCs. The sequence derives from a man between 18 and 35 years old who had mild COVID-19 (a few samples of this study predate the infection). The sample titles of this study are shuffled in the database, so cell type and time point are left out; the donor was told from shared clones. Sequencing used PBMCs or a T cell subset sorted from them (not recorded which). The chain was built from TRBV6-6 and TRBJ1-5; a confident D gene designation cannot be given. The CDR3 loop reads CATGQSNQPQHF. The DNA is as follows: TGTGCCACTGGGCAGAGCAATCAGCCCCAGCATTTT.